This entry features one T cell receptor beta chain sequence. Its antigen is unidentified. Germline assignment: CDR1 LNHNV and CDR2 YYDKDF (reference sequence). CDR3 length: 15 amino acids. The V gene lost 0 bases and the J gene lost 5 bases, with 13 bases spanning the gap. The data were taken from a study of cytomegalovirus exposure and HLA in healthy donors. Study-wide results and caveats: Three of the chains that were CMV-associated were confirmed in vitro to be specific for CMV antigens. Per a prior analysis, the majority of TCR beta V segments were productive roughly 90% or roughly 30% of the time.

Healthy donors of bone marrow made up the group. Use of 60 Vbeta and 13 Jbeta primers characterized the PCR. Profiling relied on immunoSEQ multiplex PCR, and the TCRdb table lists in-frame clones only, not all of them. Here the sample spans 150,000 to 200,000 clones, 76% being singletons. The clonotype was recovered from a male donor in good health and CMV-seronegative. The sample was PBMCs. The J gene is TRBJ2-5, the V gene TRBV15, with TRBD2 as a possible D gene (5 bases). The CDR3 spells CATSRDAGGWETQYF. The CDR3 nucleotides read TGTGCCACCAGCAGAGATGCTGGCGGGTGGGAGACCCAGTACTTC.